This T cell receptor beta chain came from a study of T-cell reconstitution after alpha-beta-depleted transplantation in children. Germline assignment: CDR1 LNHNV and CDR2 YYDKDF (reference sequence). The CDR3 is 17 residues long. J was trimmed by 0 bases and V by 0 bases; bases with no gene match: 4. This sample's TCRbeta library carried unique molecular identifier barcodes. TCRdb reprocessed the PCR reads via MiXCR and lists one record per CDR3 protein. This sample has almost 600,000 distinct CDR3 sequences; more than 20% occur once, and the top ten carry around 36%. The TCR comes from a boy under two years old with Wiskott-Aldrich syndrome, due to receive a stem cell transplant. Sample: PBMCs, taken before TCRalphabeta/CD19-depleted stem cell transplant. J is TRBJ2-1 and V is TRBV15; 8 bases align to TRBD2. The CDR3 reads CATSRDLSGSSYNEQFF. CDR3 nucleotide sequence: TGTGCCACCAGCAGAGATCTAAGCGGGAGCTCCTACAATGAGCAGTTCTTC.